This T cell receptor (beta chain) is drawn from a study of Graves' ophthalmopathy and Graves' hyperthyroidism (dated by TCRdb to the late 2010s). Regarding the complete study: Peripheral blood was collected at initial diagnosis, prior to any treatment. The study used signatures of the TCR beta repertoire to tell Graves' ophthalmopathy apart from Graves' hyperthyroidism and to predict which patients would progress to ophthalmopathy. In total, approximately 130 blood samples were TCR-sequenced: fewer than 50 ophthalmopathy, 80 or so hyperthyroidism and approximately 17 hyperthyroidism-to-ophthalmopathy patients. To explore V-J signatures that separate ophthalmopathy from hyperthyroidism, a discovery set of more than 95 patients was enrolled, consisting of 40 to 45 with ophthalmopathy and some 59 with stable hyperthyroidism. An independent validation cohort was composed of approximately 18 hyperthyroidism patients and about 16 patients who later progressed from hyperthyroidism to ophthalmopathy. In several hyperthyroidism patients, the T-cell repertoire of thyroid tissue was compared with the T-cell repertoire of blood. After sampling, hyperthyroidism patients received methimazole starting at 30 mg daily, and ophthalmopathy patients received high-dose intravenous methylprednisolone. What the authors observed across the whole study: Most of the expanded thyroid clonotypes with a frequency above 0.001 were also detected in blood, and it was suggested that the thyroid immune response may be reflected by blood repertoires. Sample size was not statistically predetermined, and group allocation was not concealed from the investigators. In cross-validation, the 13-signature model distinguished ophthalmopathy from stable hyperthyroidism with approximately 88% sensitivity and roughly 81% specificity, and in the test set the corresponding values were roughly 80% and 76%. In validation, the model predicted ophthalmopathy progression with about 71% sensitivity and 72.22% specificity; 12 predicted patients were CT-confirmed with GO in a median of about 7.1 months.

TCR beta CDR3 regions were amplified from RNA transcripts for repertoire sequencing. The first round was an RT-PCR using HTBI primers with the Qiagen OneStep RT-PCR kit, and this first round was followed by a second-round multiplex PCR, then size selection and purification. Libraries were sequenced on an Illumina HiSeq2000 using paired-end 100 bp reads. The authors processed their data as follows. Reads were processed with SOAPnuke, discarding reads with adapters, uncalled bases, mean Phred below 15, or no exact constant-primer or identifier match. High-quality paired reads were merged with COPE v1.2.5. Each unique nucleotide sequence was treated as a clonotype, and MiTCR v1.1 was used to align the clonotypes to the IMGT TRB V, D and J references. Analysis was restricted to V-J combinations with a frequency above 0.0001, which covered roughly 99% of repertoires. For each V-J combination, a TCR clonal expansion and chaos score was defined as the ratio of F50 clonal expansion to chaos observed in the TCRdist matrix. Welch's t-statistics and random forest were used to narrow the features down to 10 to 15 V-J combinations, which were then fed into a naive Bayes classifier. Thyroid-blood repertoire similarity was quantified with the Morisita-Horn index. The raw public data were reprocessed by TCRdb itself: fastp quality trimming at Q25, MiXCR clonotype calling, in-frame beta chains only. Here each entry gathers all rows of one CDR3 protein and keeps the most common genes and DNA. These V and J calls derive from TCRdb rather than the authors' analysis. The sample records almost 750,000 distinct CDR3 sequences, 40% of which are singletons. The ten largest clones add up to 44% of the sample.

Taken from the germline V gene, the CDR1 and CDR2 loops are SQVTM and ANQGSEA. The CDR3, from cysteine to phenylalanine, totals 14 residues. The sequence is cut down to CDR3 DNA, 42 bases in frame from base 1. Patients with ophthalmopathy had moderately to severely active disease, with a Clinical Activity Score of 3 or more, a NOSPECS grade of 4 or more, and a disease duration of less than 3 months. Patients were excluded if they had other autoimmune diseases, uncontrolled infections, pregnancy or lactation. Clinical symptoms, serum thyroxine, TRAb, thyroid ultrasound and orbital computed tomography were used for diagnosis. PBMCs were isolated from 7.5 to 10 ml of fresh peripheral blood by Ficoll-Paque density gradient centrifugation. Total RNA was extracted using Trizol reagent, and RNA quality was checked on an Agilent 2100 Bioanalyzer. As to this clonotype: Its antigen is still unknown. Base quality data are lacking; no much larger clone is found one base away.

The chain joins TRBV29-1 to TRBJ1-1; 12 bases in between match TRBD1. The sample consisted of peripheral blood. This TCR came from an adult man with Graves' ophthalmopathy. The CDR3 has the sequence CSARGQGAGTEAFF. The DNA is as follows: TGCAGTGCTCGGGGACAGGGGGCTGGTACTGAAGCTTTCTTT.